The 8 T cell receptor beta chains presented below share a single source sample, sequenced in a study of T cells in narcolepsy. Measured with immunoSEQ multiplex PCR; TCRdb has only the in-frame clones, and not every one. Of tens of thousands of clones detected, roughly four fifths appear once; the ten largest clones hold about 2.5%. Sample: CD45RA- memory CD4+ T cells from PBMCs. The source of these receptors is a human donor with narcolepsy.

CDR3 region: CASKEQGANQPQHF. The DNA of the CDR3 is TGTGCCAGCAAGGAACAGGGGGCGAATCAGCCCCAGCATTTT. The rearrangement joins TRBV6-6 to TRBJ1-5, with TRBD1 matching 9 bases. CDR3 size: 14 residues. CDR1 and CDR2 (germline): MNHNY, SVGAGI (reference sequence). V lost 7 bases and J lost 4; bases outside the gene matches: 5.

This sequence joins TRBV2 and TRBJ1-2, with D possibly TRBD1 on 5 matching bases. The CDR3 consists of 13 residues. Germline V lookup: CDR1 SNHLY, CDR2 FYNNEI. Trimming removed 6 bases from V and 8 bases from J, with 16 bases in between. Here the CDR3 DNA reads TGTGCCAGCAGAATCGGGACCCTGGTCGGCTACACCTTC. Its protein is CASRIGTLVGYTF.

The CDR3 loop is CASSLGRQLVEKLFF. The CDR3 bases are TGTGCCAGCAGCCTTGGGCGCCAGCTTGTTGAAAAACTGTTTTTT. The V gene is TRBV7-2, the J gene TRBJ1-4; D is uncertain. Looked up from germline, CDR1 is SGHTA and CDR2 is FQGNSA. The CDR3 has 15 amino acids. V lost 5 bases, J lost 7 bases, and 17 bases lay in between. Full variable domain (rest looked up from reference TRBV7-2 and TRBJ1-4): GAGVSQSPSNKVTEKGKDVELRCDPISGHTALYWYRQSLGQGLEFLIYFQGNSAPDKSGLPSDRFSAERTGGSVSTLTIQRTQQEDSAVYLCASSLGRQLVEKLFFGSGTQLSVL.

The V call is TRBV18, the J call TRBJ2-2; 8 positions match TRBD2. Germline V CDR1 and CDR2: KGHSH, LQKENI. This CDR3 region has 16 residues. Trimming at V came to 2 bases and at J to 4 bases, leaving 6 bases not matched to a gene. The chain's CDR3 is CASSPEPRGATGELFF. CDR3 coding DNA: TGTGCCAGCTCACCAGAGCCGCGGGGGGCCACCGGGGAGCTGTTTTTT.

The chain joins TRBV5-6 to TRBJ1-1; no clear D. Germline CDR1 SGHDT, CDR2 YYEEEE. The CDR3 runs 17 residues. With 4 bases removed from V and 1 base from J, the gap between germline ends came to 20 bases. Here the CDR3 DNA reads TGTGCCAGCAGCGAAGAAGGTGTCGGGGTCGGGAACACTGAAGCTTTCTTT. Translating gives CASSEEGVGVGNTEAFF.

This chain uses TRBV5-8 with TRBJ1-5; D unclear. The CDR3 sequence is 15 residues long. V was clipped by 2 bases and J by 4 bases, with 13 bases between them. Germline values: CDR1 SGHTS, CDR2 YDEGEE. The CDR3 is CASSFDRIGNQPQHF. CDR3 coding DNA: TGTGCCAGCAGCTTCGACCGCATTGGGAATCAGCCCCAGCATTTT.

The gene calls are TRBV4-3 and TRBJ2-3, with 8 bases aligning to TRBD1. The germline gives CDR1 LGHNA, CDR2 YSLEER. V was clipped by 1 base and J by 0 bases; unmatched bases: 6. The CDR3 has 17 residues. The CDR3: CASSQALGQASTDTQYF. CDR3 coding DNA: TGCGCCAGCAGCCAAGCGCTGGGACAGGCTAGCACAGATACGCAGTATTTT.

V usage is TRBV2 and J usage is TRBJ2-1, with 16 bases matching TRBD2. Losses at the gene ends were 2 bases for V and 15 bases for J; bases not matched to a gene: 4. The CDR3 spans 14 residues. CDR1 and CDR2 from the germline V gene are SNHLY and FYNNEI. In nucleotides, the CDR3 is TGTGCCAGCAGTGAAACGGGACTAGCGGGGGGGAGGTTCTTC. Its protein product is CASSETGLAGGRFF.